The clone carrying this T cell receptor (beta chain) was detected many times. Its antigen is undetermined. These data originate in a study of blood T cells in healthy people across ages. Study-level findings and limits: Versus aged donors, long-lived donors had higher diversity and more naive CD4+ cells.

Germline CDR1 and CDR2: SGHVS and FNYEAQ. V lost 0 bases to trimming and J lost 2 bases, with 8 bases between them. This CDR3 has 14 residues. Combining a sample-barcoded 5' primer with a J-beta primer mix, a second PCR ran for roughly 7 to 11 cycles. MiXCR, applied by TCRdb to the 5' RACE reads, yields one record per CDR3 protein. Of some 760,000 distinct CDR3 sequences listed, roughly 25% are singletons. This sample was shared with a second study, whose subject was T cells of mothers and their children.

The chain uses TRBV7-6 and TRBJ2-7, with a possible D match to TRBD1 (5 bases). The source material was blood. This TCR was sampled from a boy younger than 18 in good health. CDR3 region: CASSLAPGPYEQYF. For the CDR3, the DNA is TGTGCCAGCAGCTTAGCGCCAGGGCCCTACGAGCAGTACTTC. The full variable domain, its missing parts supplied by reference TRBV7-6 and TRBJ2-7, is GAGVSQSPRYKVTKRGQDVALRCDPISGHVSLYWYRQALGQGPEFLTYFNYEAQQDKSGLPNDRFSAERPEGSISTLTIQRTEQRDSAMYRCASSLAPGPYEQYFGPGTRLTVT.